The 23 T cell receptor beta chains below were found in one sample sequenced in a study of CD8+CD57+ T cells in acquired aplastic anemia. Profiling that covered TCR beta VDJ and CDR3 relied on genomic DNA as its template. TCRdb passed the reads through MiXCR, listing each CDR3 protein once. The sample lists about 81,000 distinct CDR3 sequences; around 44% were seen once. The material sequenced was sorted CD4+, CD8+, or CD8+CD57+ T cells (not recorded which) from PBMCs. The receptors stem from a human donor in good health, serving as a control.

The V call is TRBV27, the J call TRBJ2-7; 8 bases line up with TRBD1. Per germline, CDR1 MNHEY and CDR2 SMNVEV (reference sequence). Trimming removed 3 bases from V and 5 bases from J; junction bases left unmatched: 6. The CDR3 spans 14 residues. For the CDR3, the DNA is TGTGCCAGCAGTTTGGTGTCAGGGGGCCACGAGCAGTACTTC. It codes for CASSLVSGGHEQYF.

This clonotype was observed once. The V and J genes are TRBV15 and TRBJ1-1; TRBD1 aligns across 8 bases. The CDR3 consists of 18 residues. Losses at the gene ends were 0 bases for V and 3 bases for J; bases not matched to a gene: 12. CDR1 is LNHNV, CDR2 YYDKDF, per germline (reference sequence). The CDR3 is CATSREVAGGRFHTEAFF. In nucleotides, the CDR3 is TGTGCCACCAGCAGAGAGGTGGCAGGGGGCAGGTTCCACACTGAAGCTTTCTTT.

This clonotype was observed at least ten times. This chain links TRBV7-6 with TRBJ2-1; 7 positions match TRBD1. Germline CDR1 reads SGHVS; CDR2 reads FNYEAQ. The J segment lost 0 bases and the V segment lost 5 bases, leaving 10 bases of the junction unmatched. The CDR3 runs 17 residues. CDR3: CASSVNRQGFSYNEQFF. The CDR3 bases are TGTGCCAGCAGCGTAAATAGACAGGGCTTCTCCTACAATGAGCAGTTCTTC.

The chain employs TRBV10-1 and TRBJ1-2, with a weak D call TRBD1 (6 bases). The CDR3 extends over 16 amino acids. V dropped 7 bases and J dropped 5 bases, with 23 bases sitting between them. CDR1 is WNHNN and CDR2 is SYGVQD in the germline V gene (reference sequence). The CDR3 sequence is CASTIDRDTNPYGYTF. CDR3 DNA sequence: TGCGCCAGCACGATCGACCGGGACACCAACCCATATGGCTACACCTTC.

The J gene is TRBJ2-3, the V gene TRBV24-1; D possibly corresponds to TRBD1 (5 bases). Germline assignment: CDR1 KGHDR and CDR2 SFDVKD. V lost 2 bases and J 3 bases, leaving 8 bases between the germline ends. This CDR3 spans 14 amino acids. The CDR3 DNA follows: TGTGCCACCAGTGATTATAAGGGGACAGATACGCAGTATTTT. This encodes CATSDYKGTDTQYF.

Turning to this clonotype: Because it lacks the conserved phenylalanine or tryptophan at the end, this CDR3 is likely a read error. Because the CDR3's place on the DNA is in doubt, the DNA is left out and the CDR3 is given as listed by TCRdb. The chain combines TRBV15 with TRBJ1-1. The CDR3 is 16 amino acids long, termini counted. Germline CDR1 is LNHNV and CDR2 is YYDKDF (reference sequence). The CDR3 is CATSREGPGVNTETFL.

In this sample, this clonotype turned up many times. The CDR3 is CSASGQTNTEAFF. Here the CDR3 DNA reads TGCAGCGCATCGGGACAGACGAACACTGAAGCTTTCTTT. The rearrangement links TRBV29-1 to TRBJ1-1, with 7 bases aligning to TRBD1. V gave up 7 bases and J gave up 1 base; unmatched junction bases: 6. The germline gives CDR1 SQVTM, CDR2 ANQGSEA. The length of the CDR3 is 13 residues.

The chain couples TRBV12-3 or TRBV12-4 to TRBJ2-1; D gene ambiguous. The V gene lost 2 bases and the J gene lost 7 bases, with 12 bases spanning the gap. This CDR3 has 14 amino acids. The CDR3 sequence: CASSLFPGSNEQFF. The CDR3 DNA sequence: TGTGCCAGCAGTTTATTTCCGGGTTCTAATGAGCAGTTCTTC.

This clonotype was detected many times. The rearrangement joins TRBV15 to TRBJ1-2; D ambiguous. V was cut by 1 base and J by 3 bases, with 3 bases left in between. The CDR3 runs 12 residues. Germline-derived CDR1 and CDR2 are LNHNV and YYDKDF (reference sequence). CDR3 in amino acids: CATSRGDYGYTF. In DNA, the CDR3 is TGTGCCACCAGCAGAGGTGACTATGGCTACACCTTC.

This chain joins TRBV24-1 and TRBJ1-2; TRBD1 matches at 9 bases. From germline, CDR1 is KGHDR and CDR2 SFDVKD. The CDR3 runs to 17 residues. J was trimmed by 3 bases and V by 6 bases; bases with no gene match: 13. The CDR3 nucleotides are TGTGCCACCAGTTTATACGGGGGACAGGGTTCCTACTATGGCTACACCTTC. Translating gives CATSLYGGQGSYYGYTF.

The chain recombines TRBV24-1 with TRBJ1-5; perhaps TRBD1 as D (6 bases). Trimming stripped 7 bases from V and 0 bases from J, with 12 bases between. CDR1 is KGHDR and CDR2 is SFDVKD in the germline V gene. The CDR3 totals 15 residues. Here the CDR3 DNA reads TGTGCCACCAGCGCAGGGGCCTATAGCAATCAGCCCCAGCATTTT. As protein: CATSAGAYSNQPQHF.

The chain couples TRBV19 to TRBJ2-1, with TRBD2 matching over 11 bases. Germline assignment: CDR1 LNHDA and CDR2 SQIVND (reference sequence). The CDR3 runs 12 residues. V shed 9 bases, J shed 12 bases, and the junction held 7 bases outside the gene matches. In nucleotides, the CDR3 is TGTGCCAGCAGTTTACTAGCGGGGGTGCAGTTCTTC. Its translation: CASSLLAGVQFF. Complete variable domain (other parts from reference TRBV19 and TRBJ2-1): DGGITQSPKYLFRKEGQNVTLSCEQNLNHDAMYWYRQDPGQGLRLIYYSQIVNDFQKGDIAEGYSVSREKKESFPLTVTSAQKNPTAFYLCASSLLAGVQFFGPGTRLTVL.

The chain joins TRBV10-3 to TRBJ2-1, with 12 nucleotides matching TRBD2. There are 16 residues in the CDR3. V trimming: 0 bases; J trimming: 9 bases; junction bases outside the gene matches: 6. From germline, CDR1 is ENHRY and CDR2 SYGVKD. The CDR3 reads CAISESPSGGASEQFF. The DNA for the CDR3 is TGTGCCATCAGTGAGTCCCCTAGCGGGGGGGCCAGTGAGCAGTTCTTC.

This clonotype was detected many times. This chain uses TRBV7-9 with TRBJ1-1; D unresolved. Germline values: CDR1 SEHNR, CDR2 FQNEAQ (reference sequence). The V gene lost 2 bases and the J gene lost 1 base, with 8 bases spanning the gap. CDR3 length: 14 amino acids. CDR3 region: CASSLWGENTEAFF. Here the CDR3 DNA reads TGTGCCAGCAGCTTATGGGGAGAGAACACTGAAGCTTTCTTT. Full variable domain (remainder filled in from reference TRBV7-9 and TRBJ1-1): DTGVSQNPRHKITKRGQNVTFRCDPISEHNRLYWYRQTLGQGPEFLTYFQNEAQLEKSRLLSDRFSAERPKGSFSTLEIQRTEQGDSAMYLCASSLWGENTEAFFGQGTRLTVV.

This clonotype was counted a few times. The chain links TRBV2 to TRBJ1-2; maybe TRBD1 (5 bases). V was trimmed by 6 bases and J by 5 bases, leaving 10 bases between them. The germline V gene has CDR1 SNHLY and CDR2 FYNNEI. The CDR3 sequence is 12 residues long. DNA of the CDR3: TGTGCCAGCAGGCAAGACAGTTATGGCTACACCTTC. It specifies CASRQDSYGYTF.

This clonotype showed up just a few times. The CDR3 DNA is TGTGCCAGTAGTATCTTAGCGGGAGATCCAGATACGCAGTATTTT. Residues: CASSILAGDPDTQYF. The chain uses TRBV19 and TRBJ2-3, with 9 bases fitting TRBD2. The trim removed 3 bases at V and 4 bases at J, leaving 5 bases unmatched. The germline V gene encodes CDR1 LNHDA and CDR2 SQIVND (reference sequence). CDR3 length equals 15 residues.

CDR3 sequence (DNA): TGCAGTGCTAGGGGGAGGGAGTCCTACGAGCAGTACTTC. Translation: CSARGRESYEQYF. The chain is built from TRBV20-1 and TRBJ2-7, with TRBD2 identical over 7 bases. Germline V gene sequence: CDR1 DFQATT, CDR2 SNEGSKA (reference sequence). The CDR3 totals 13 residues. Germline trimming cut 3 bases from V and 1 base from J; bases unmatched to any gene: 3.

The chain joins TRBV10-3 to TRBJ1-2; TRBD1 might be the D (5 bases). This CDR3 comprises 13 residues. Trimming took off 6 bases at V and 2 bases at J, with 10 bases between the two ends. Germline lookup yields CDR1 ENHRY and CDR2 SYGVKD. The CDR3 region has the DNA TGTGCCATCAGGCGAGGGGTAAACTATGGCTACACCTTC. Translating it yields CAIRRGVNYGYTF.

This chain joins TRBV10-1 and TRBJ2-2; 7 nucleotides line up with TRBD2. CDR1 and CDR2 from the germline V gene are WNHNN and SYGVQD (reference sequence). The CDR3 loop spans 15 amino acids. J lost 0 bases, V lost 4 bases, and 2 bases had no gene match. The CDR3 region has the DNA TGCGCCAGCAGTGGTGGGACTACGAACACCGGGGAGCTGTTTTTT. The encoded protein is CASSGGTTNTGELFF.

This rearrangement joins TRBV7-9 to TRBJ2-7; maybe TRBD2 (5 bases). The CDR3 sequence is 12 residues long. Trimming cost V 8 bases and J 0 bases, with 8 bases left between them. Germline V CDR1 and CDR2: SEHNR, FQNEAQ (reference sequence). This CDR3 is CASRDSSYEQYF. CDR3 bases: TGTGCCAGCCGGGATTCCTCCTACGAGCAGTACTTC.

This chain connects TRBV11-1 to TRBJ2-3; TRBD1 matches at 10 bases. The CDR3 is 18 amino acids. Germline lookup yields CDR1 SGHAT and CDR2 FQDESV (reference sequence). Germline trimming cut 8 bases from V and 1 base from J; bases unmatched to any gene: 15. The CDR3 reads CASRSRTGGLVGTDTQYF. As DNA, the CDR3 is TGTGCCAGCCGCTCCCGGACAGGGGGTCTGGTCGGCACAGATACGCAGTATTTT.

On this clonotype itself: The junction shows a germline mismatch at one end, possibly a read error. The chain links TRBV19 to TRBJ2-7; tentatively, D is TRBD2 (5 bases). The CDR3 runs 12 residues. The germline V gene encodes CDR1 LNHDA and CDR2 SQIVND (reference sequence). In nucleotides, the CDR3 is TGTGCCAGTAGTATAGTAGGACGCGAGCGGCACTTC. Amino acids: CASSIVGRERHF.

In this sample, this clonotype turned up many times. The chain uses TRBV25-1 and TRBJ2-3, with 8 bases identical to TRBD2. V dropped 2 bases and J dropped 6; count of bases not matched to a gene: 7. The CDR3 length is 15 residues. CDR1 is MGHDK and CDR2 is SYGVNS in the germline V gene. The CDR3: CASSERDGGADTQYF. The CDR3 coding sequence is TGTGCCAGCAGTGAAAGGGACGGGGGGGCGGATACGCAGTATTTT.